The clone carrying this T cell receptor (beta chain) came up many times. Its antigen remains unknown. Between the trimmed V and J ends, which lost 2 bases and 6 bases, there was a span of 18 bases. The CDR3 extends over 16 amino acids. Germline values: CDR1 MGHRA, CDR2 YSYEKL. Time point noted: sample taken at primary tumor resection. Sequencing of whole RNA from tumor, nontumor lung or frozen PBMC involved no sorting. This sample is part of a study of spatial heterogeneity in lung cancer. Turning to the study itself: Detection of beta-chain sequences consistently exceeded that of alpha-chain sequences. The study found that TCR transcript counts in tumor regions correlated strongly with a matched bulk RNA-seq T cell module score. Study outcomes and limitations: Expanded alpha and beta TCR counts within tumors tracked tumor mutation counts.

Every individual TCR cDNA molecule carried its own unique molecular identifier, which allowed correction of PCR and sequencing errors. TCRdb ran MiXCR on the 5' RACE reads and lists one entry per CDR3 protein. The sample records 100,000 or so distinct CDR3 sequences, 3.5% to 5% being singletons. Sequenced here: lung tumor tissue, sampled at surgery. This sequence originates from a male donor with early-stage non-small cell lung cancer. The rearrangement links TRBV4-1 to TRBJ2-3, with D maybe TRBD1 (6 bases). The CDR3 coding sequence is TGCGCCAGCAGCCAAATAGGGGGAGAGGGCAGGGATACGCAGTATTTT. Translated, it gives CASSQIGGEGRDTQYF.